Each of the 26 T cell receptor beta chains below was sequenced from the same sample in a study of vaccination and CD4 T cells after COVID-19. The antigens for these receptors are not known. Sequencing of cultured CD4+ T cell DNA used the Oncomine TCR Beta short-read assay. Using its own MiXCR run on the PCR reads, TCRdb lists one record per CDR3 protein. This sample yields fewer than 10,000 distinct CDR3 sequences, of which approximately 61% are seen a single time; more than 20% belongs to the top ten. This sample's treatment: roughly nine-day PBMC culture with coronavirus spike peptide pools or control peptides (ViraFEST assay). The source material was CD4+ T cells from blood, cultured in vitro. The receptors here all came from a human donor who had recovered from COVID-19.

The rearrangement uses TRBV10-1 and TRBJ1-3, with 12 bases lining up with TRBD1. Germline V gives CDR1 WNHNN, CDR2 SYGVQD (reference sequence). The V gene end was trimmed by 6 bases and the J gene end by 5 bases; junction bases not matched to a gene: 5. The CDR3 runs to 15 residues. DNA for the CDR3: TGCGCCAGCAGCCGGGACAGGGGGCATAGAAACACCATATATTTT. This sequence encodes CASSRDRGHRNTIYF.

This clonotype has more than one count but fewer than ten. This chain links TRBV7-3 with TRBJ2-2; 10 nucleotides line up with TRBD1. Trimming cost V 7 bases and J 7 bases; bases outside gene matches: 9. Germline V gene lookup returns CDR1 SGHTA and CDR2 FQGTGA. CDR3 length: 15 amino acids. The CDR3: CASNPGQGHGGELFF. The CDR3 nucleotides read TGTGCCAGCAATCCGGGACAGGGGCACGGCGGGGAGCTGTTTTTT.

This rearrangement joins TRBV2 to TRBJ2-2; the D is unclear. Germline CDR1 SNHLY, CDR2 FYNNEI. The CDR3 runs 13 residues. The V end lost 5 bases, the J end lost 7 bases, and 11 bases lay between the germline ends. The CDR3 spells CASSPLDVGELFF. The CDR3 coding sequence is TGTGCCAGCAGTCCCTTAGATGTCGGGGAGCTGTTTTTT.

This sequence joins TRBV5-3 and TRBJ2-7; a possible D gene is TRBD2 (5 bases). TRBV5-3 is reported as an ORF; its role is uncertain. V was clipped by 0 bases and J by 3 bases, with 7 bases between them. The CDR3 is 13 residues long. The CDR3 DNA sequence: TGTGCCAGAAGCTTGGCGGGGTACTACGAGCAGTACTTC. This gives the protein CARSLAGYYEQYF.

This sequence joins TRBV2 and TRBJ2-1; no clear D gene. V lost 11 bases, J lost 7 bases, and 15 bases lay in between. This CDR3 region has 12 residues. In germline, CDR1 is SNHLY, CDR2 FYNNEI. CDR3 DNA: TGTGCCGGACGGGTGAGGTTGAATGAGCAGTTCTTC. It translates to CAGRVRLNEQFF.

The sample holds a few counts of this clonotype. The chain links TRBV27 to TRBJ1-3, with D perhaps matching TRBD1 (5 bases). The CDR3 consists of 14 residues. The germline CDR1 and CDR2 sequences are MNHEY and SMNVEV (reference sequence). V lost 0 bases and J 3 bases, leaving 6 bases between the germline ends. CDR3 sequence (DNA): TGTGCCAGCAGTTTATCAGACAGTGGAAACACCATATATTTT. Protein product: CASSLSDSGNTIYF.

The chain recombines TRBV7-3 with TRBJ2-1; TRBD2 might be the D (6 bases). The V end lost 8 bases, the J end lost 9 bases, and 20 bases lay between the germline ends. Germline V lookup: CDR1 SGHTA, CDR2 FQGTGA. The length of the CDR3 is 14 residues. CDR3 amino acids: CASGRQGGFSEQFF. CDR3 in DNA: TGTGCCAGCGGACGCCAGGGAGGTTTTAGTGAGCAGTTCTTC. The full variable domain, its missing parts supplied by reference TRBV7-3 and TRBJ2-1, is GAGVSQTPSNKVTEKGKYVELRCDPISGHTALYWYRQSLGQGPEFLIYFQGTGAADDSGLPNDRFFAVRPEGSVSTLKIQRTERGDSAVYLCASGRQGGFSEQFFGPGTRLTVL.

The chain recombines TRBV7-9 with TRBJ2-5; tentative D call: TRBD2 (5 bases). Germline assignment: CDR1 SEHNR and CDR2 FQNEAQ (reference sequence). CDR3 length equals 17 residues. V was clipped by 8 bases and J by 1 base, with 23 bases between them. In DNA, the CDR3 is TGTGCCAGCCTTCCCGGTTTAGGCTTCGGACTCCAAGAGACCCAGTACTTC. Translating it yields CASLPGLGFGLQETQYF.

This chain connects TRBV29-1 to TRBJ2-1; TRBD2 matches 7 bases. The CDR3 has 16 residues. V dropped 1 base and J dropped 2; count of bases not matched to a gene: 8. CDR1 and CDR2 (germline): SQVTM, ANQGSEA. The CDR3 DNA reads as TGCAGCGTTGAAGGGGGGGGGACGGTGGCCTACAATGAGCAGTTCTTC. It translates to CSVEGGGTVAYNEQFF.

This rearrangement joins TRBV28 to TRBJ1-1; weak D call: TRBD1 (5 bases). The CDR3 length is 14 residues. The germline V gene encodes CDR1 MDHEN and CDR2 SYDVKM. Deletions cut 3 bases from V and 5 bases from J, with 13 bases between. The CDR3 DNA reads TGTGCCAGCAGTTTGCGGGGGATTCCGACTGAAGCTTTCTTT. Its protein product is CASSLRGIPTEAFF.

The chain links TRBV30 to TRBJ2-2; 7 bases are shared with TRBD2. The V gene end was trimmed by 7 bases and the J gene end by 2 bases; junction bases not matched to a gene: 10. The germline gives CDR1 GTSNPN, CDR2 SVGIG (reference sequence). The CDR3 is made up of 15 amino acids. This chain's CDR3 is CASDVGRPNTGELFF. CDR3 sequence (DNA): TGTGCCTCCGACGTCGGGAGGCCTAACACCGGGGAGCTGTTTTTT.

V usage is TRBV5-1 and J usage is TRBJ1-5; D is perhaps TRBD1 (6 bases). V lost 0 bases and J lost 7, with 11 bases in between. The germline CDR1 and CDR2 sequences are SGHRS and YFSETQ. This CDR3 has 14 amino acids. The CDR3, as DNA: TGCGCCAGCAGCTTGGGGGGCAGGGGCCAGCCCCAGCATTTT. Translating it yields CASSLGGRGQPQHF.

The CDR3 DNA follows: TGTGCCAGCAGTGCCAGACTGGGTTTCGGGGAGACCCAGTACTTC. Protein product: CASSARLGFGETQYF. J is TRBJ2-5 and V is TRBV28; D is uncertain. This CDR3 region has 15 residues. V lost 5 bases to trimming and J lost 5 bases, with 18 bases between them. Germline V CDR1 and CDR2: MDHEN, SYDVKM.

The V call is TRBV7-2, the J call TRBJ2-1; D possibly corresponds to TRBD2 (5 bases). The ends were cut back, 3 bases at V and 10 bases at J, with 10 bases in the middle. This CDR3 region has 12 residues. Germline CDR1 reads SGHTA; CDR2 reads FQGNSA. This chain's CDR3 is CASSFFREEQFF. CDR3 nucleotides: TGTGCCAGCAGCTTCTTTCGGGAAGAGCAGTTCTTC.

This chain uses TRBV9 with TRBJ2-5; 10 nucleotides agree with TRBD2. Germline V gene lookup returns CDR1 SGDLS and CDR2 YYNGEE. The CDR3 contains 16 residues. V lost 3 bases and J lost 1; bases outside the gene matches: 6. DNA for the CDR3: TGTGCCAGCAGCGAGGGAGTAGCGGGAGGCCAAGAGACCCAGTACTTC. Amino acids: CASSEGVAGGQETQYF. The entire variable domain, with the rest obtained from reference TRBV9 and TRBJ2-5, is as follows: DSGVTQTPKHLITATGQRVTLRCSPRSGDLSVYWYQQSLDQGLQFLIQYYNGEERAKGNILERFSAQQFPDLHSELNLSSLELGDSALYFCASSEGVAGGQETQYFGPGTRLLVL.

The J gene is TRBJ1-2, the V gene TRBV15; D is undetermined. This CDR3 contains 16 residues. Germline assignment: CDR1 LNHNV and CDR2 YYDKDF (reference sequence). Trimming took off 1 base at V and 4 bases at J, with 16 bases between the two ends. The DNA for the CDR3 is TGTGCCACCAGCAGAGTAATTGAGGCAGGTTCCTATGGCTACACCTTC. Residues: CATSRVIEAGSYGYTF.

The CDR3 DNA follows: TGTGCCAGCAGTGAAGAGACACACAGGTACGCTGAAGCTTTCTTT. This gives the protein CASSEETHRYAEAFF. V is TRBV2 and J is TRBJ1-1; TRBD1 is a possible D gene (5 bases). V was trimmed by 1 base and J by 6 bases, leaving 15 bases between them. CDR1 and CDR2 (germline): SNHLY, FYNNEI. The CDR3 sequence is 15 residues long.

This chain links TRBV20-1 with TRBJ2-1; 9 bases align to TRBD2. Germline CDR1 and CDR2: DFQATT and SNEGSKA (reference sequence). The CDR3 spans 15 residues. Trimming at V came to 1 base and at J to 4 bases, leaving 5 bases not matched to a gene. The CDR3 region is CSARGVTSGYNEQFF. The CDR3 bases are TGCAGTGCTAGAGGGGTGACTAGCGGTTACAATGAGCAGTTCTTC.

The gene calls are TRBV6-1 and TRBJ2-3, with D possibly being TRBD2 (7 bases). In germline, CDR1 is MNHNS, CDR2 SASEGT. V shed 2 bases and J shed 1 base, with 22 bases lying between them. This CDR3 has 19 residues. The CDR3 bases are TGTGCCAGCAGTGAAATGTGGGGGGGCGCTTCGCGCCGCACAGATACGCAGTATTTT. Protein sequence: CASSEMWGGASRRTDTQYF.

This chain links TRBV27 with TRBJ2-7; no firm D call. CDR3 length: 12 amino acids. V dropped 4 bases and J dropped 2 bases, with 6 bases sitting between them. Germline assignment: CDR1 MNHEY and CDR2 SMNVEV (reference sequence). CDR3 nucleotides: TGTGCCAGCAGTTCCCGCCCCTACGAGCAGTACTTC. Translation: CASSSRPYEQYF.

The chain links TRBV2 to TRBJ2-3; maybe TRBD2 (6 bases). CDR1 and CDR2 (germline): SNHLY, FYNNEI. The CDR3 is 13 residues long. Between the trimmed V and J ends, which lost 6 bases and 6 bases, there was a span of 13 bases. The CDR3 DNA reads as TGTGCCAGCAGGGAGGGGCTCATCGATACGCAGTATTTT. Its translation: CASREGLIDTQYF.

The chain is built from TRBV7-2 and TRBJ1-2; D remains ambiguous. With 5 bases removed from V and 5 bases from J, the gap between germline ends came to 12 bases. Germline assignment: CDR1 SGHTA and CDR2 FQGNSA. The CDR3 consists of 13 residues. CDR3 residues: CASSPPGRYGYTF. The CDR3 coding sequence is TGTGCCAGCAGCCCCCCGGGTCGGTATGGCTACACCTTC.

This clonotype was counted between two and nine times. The V call is TRBV19, the J call TRBJ1-2, with D possibly matching TRBD1 (5 bases). CDR3 length: 12 residues. CDR1 LNHDA and CDR2 SQIVND come from the germline V gene (reference sequence). V was shortened by 5 bases and J by 8 bases, with 12 bases between the two germline ends. The CDR3, as DNA: TGTGCCAGTAGTGACAGTTTAACCGGCTACACCTTC. Translating gives CASSDSLTGYTF.

J is TRBJ2-7 and V is TRBV19; unclear D gene. The CDR3 loop spans 14 amino acids. CDR1 is LNHDA, CDR2 SQIVND, per germline (reference sequence). V lost 1 base and J lost 0, with 7 bases in between. This CDR3 is CASSIVGPSYEQYF. CDR3 sequence (DNA): TGTGCCAGTAGTATAGTAGGCCCCTCCTACGAGCAGTACTTC.

A few counts support this clonotype. The CDR3 nucleotides read TGCGCCAGCAAAATCACAGGGGTGCAGAACACCGGGGAGCTGTTTTTT. Protein: CASKITGVQNTGELFF. The chain recombines TRBV10-1 with TRBJ2-2; 7 bases line up with TRBD1. J was trimmed by 1 base and V by 7 bases; bases with no gene match: 9. Germline assignment: CDR1 WNHNN and CDR2 SYGVQD (reference sequence). This CDR3 comprises 16 residues.

This clonotype was counted only a few times. This sequence joins TRBV24-1 and TRBJ2-2, with D perhaps TRBD1 (6 bases). Germline CDR1 and CDR2: KGHDR and SFDVKD. The CDR3 is 13 amino acids. V lost 11 bases and J 6 bases, leaving 15 bases between the germline ends. CDR3 sequence reads: CASQGPQAGELFF. In DNA, the CDR3 is TGTGCCAGTCAGGGGCCCCAGGCCGGGGAGCTGTTTTTT.